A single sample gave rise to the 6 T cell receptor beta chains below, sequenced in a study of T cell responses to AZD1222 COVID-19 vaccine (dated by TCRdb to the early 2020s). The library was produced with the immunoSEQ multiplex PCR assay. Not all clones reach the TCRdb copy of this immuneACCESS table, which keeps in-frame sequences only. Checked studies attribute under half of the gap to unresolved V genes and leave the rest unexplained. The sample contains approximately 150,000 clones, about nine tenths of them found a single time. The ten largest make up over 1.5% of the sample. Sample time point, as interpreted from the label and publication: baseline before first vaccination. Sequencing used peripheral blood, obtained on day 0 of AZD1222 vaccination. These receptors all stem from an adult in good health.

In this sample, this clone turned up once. CDR3 sequence: CASSLSGDEQFF. CDR3 coding DNA: TGCGCCAGCAGCTTGAGTGGGGACGAGCAGTTCTTC. This chain connects TRBV5-1 to TRBJ2-1; possibly TRBD1 or TRBD2 for D (5 bases each). V lost 1 base to trimming and J lost 10 bases, with 9 bases between them. The CDR3 totals 12 residues. Per germline, CDR1 SGHRS and CDR2 YFSETQ.

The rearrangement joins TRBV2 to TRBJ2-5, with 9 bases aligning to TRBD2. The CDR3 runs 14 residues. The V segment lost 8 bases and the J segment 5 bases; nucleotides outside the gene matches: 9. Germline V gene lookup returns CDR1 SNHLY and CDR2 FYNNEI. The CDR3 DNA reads TGTGCCAGCCGTGTGCGGGAGGGCCGGGAGACCCAGTACTTC. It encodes CASRVREGRETQYF. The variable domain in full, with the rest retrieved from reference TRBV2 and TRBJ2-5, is EPEVTQTPSHQVTQMGQEVILRCVPISNHLYFYWYRQILGQKVEFLVSFYNNEISEKSEIFDDQFSVERPDGSNFTLKIRSTKLEDSAMYFCASRVREGRETQYFGPGTRLLVL.

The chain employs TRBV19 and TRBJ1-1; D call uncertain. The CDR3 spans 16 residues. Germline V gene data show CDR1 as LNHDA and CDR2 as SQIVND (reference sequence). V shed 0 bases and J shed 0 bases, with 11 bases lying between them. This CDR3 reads CASSIDLRTVNTEAFF. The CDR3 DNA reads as TGTGCCAGTAGTATAGATCTCAGGACGGTGAACACTGAAGCTTTCTTT.

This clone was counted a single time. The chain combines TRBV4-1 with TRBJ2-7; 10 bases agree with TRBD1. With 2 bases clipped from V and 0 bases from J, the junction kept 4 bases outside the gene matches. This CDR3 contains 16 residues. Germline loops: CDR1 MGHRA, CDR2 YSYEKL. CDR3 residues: CASSQRRDRGSYEQYF. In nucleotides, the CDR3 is TGCGCCAGCAGCCAAAGAAGGGACAGGGGCTCCTACGAGCAGTACTTC.

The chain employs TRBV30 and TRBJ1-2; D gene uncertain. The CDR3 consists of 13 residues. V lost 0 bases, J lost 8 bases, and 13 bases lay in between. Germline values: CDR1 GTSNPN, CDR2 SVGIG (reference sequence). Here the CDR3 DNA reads TGTGCCTGGAGTGTAGCGGGAGCGAGGGGCTACACCTTC. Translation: CAWSVAGARGYTF.

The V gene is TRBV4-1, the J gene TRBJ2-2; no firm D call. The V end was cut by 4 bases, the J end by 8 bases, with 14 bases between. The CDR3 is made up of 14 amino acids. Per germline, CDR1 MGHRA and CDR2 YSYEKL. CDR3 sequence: CASSLDPALGELFF. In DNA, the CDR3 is TGCGCCAGCAGCCTGGACCCTGCACTGGGGGAGCTGTTTTTT.